This TCR beta chain was sequenced during a study of T cells after yellow fever vaccination. Study-wide context: Those fractions that held only low numbers of cells were prepared using the SMART-Seq v4 Ultra Low Input RNA kit. Findings of the study overall: In FACS-sorted repertoires, abundant clonotypes from the bulk population could appear as contaminants. A limited proportion of clonotypes was detected within both the CD4 and CD8 compartments.

At least ten counts were recorded for this clonotype. Its matching antigen is unknown. UMIs and a universal primer site were added when TCR cDNA was made by 5'RACE template switching. From the 5' RACE reads, TCRdb called clonotypes with MiXCR, one entry per CDR3 protein. The table records hundreds of thousands of distinct CDR3 sequences, less than 15% of them present only once. V dropped 6 bases and J dropped 2 bases, with 8 bases sitting between them. The CDR3 sequence is 13 residues long. This TCR derives from a man in his thirties or forties who received the YFV17D yellow fever vaccine. V usage is TRBV12-3 or TRBV12-4 and J usage is TRBJ1-3, with D perhaps TRBD1 (5 bases). Sequenced here: PBMCs, sampled on the day of the yellow fever booster vaccination. CDR3 protein: CASRRGAGNTIYF. The CDR3 DNA sequence: TGTGCCAGCAGAAGAGGGGCTGGAAACACCATATATTTT.